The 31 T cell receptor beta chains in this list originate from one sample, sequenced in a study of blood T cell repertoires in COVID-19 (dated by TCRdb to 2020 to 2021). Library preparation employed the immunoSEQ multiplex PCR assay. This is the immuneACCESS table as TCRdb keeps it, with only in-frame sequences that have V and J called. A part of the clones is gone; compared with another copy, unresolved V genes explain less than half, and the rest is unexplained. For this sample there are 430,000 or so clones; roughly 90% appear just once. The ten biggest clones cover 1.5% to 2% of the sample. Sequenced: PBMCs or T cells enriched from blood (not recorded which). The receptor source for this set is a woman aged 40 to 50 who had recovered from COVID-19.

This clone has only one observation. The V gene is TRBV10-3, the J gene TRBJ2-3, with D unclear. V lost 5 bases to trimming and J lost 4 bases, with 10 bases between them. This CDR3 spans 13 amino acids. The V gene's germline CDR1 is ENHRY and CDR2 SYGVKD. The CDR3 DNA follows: TGTGCCATCAGTTTACCGGGTGCAGATACGCAGTATTTT. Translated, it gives CAISLPGADTQYF.

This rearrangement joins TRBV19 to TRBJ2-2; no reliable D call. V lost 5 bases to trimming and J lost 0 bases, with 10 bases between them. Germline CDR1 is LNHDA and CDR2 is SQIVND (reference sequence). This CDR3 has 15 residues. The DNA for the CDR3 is TGTGCCAGTAGTGCCGGAGCTGCGAACACCGGGGAGCTGTTTTTT. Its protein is CASSAGAANTGELFF.

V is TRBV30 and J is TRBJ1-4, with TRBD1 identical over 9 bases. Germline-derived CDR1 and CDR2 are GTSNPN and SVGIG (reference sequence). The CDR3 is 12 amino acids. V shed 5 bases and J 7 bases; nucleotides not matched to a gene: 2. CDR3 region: CAWGTGSEKLFF. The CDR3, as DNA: TGTGCCTGGGGGACAGGGAGTGAAAAACTGTTTTTT.

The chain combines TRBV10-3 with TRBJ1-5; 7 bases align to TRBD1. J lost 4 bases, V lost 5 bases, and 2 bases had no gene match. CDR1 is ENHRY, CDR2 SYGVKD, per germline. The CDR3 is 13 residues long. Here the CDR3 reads CAISLGQNQPQHF. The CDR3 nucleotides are TGTGCCATCAGTTTGGGACAGAATCAGCCCCAGCATTTT.

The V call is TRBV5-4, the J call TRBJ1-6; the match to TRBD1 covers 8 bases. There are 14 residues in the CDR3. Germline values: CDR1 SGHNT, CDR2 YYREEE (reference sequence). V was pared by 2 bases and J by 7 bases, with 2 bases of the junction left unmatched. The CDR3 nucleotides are TGTGCCAGCAGCTTCCAGGGGGCAAATTCACCCCTCCACTTT. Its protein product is CASSFQGANSPLHF.

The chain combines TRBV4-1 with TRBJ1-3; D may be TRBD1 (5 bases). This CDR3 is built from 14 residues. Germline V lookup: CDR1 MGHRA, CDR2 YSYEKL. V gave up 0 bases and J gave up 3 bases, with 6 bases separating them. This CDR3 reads CASSQDQGGNTIYF. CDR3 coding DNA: TGCGCCAGCAGCCAAGATCAGGGTGGAAACACCATATATTTT.

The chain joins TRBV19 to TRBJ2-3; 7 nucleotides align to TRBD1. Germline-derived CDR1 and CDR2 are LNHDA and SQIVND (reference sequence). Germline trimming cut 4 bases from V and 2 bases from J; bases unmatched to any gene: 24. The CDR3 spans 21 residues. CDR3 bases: TGTGCCAGTAGTAGGGCCAGCTCGACCGGGACAGCGACTCGTACCACAGATACGCAGTATTTT. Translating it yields CASSRASSTGTATRTTDTQYF.

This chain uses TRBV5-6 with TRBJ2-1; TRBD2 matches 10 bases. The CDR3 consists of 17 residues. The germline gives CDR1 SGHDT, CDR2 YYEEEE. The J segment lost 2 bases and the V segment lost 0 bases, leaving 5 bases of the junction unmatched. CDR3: CASSLVTSGPPYNEQFF. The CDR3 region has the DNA TGTGCCAGCAGCTTGGTGACTAGCGGGCCCCCCTACAATGAGCAGTTCTTC.

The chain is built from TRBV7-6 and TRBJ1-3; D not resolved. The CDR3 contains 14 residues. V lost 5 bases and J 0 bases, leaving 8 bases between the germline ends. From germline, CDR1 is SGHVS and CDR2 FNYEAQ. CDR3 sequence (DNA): TGTGCCAGCAGCGCGTACAGCTCTGGAAACACCATATATTTT. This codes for CASSAYSSGNTIYF.

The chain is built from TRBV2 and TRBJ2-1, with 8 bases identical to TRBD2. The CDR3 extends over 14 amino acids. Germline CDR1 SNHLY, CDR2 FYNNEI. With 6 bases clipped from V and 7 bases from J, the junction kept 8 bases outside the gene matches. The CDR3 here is CASSGAGVSNEQFF. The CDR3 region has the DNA TGTGCCAGCAGCGGAGCGGGAGTTAGTAATGAGCAGTTCTTC.

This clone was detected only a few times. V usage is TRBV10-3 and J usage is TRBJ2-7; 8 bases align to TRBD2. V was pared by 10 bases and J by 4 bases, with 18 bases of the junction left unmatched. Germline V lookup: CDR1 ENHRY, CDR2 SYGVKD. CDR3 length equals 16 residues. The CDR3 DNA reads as TGTGCCACCACGGGGAGGGGACTGCGGGAGGCGTACGAGCAGTACTTC. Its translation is CATTGRGLREAYEQYF.

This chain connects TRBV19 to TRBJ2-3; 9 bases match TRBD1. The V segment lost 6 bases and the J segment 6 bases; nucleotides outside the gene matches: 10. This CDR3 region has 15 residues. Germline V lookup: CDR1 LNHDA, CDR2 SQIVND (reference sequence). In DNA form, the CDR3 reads TGTGCCAGTAGCGCCCGGGACAGGGCCGTTGATACGCAGTATTTT. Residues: CASSARDRAVDTQYF.

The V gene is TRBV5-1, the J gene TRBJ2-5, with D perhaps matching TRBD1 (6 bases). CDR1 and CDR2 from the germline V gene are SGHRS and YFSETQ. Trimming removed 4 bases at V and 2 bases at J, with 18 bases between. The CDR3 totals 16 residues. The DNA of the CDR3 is TGCGCCAGCAGCCACACCCCGGACAGAATACAAGAGACCCAGTACTTC. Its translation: CASSHTPDRIQETQYF.

CDR3 loop: CASSYPPGQGSYEQYF. CDR3 DNA sequence: TGTGCCAGCAGCTATCCGCCGGGACAGGGCAGCTACGAGCAGTACTTC. The chain has TRBV11-2 and TRBJ2-7; 9 nucleotides agree with TRBD1. This CDR3 has 16 residues. V shed 4 bases and J 3 bases; nucleotides not matched to a gene: 10. CDR1 is SGHAT and CDR2 is FQNNGV in the germline V gene.

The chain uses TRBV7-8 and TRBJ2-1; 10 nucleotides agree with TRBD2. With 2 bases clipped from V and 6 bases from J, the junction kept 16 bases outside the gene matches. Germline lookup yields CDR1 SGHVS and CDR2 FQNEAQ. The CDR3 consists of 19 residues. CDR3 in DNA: TGTGCCAGCAGCTTAATGGTATGGCTAGCGGGAGAGAAGGGCAATGAGCAGTTCTTC. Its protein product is CASSLMVWLAGEKGNEQFF.

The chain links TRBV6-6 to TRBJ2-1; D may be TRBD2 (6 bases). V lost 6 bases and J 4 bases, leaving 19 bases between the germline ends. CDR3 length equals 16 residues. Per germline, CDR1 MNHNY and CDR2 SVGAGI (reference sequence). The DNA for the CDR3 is TGTGCCAGCAGCCACAGGCGGGAAATTTCGTACAATGAGCAGTTCTTC. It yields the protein CASSHRREISYNEQFF.

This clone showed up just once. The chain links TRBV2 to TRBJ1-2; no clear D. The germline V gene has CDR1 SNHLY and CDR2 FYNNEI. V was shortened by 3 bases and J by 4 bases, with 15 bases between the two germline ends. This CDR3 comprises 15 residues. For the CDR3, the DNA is TGTGCCAGCAGTGACGTGGCAGAATTACCCTATGGCTACACCTTC. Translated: CASSDVAELPYGYTF.

CDR3 nucleotide sequence: TGTGCCAGCAATCTACAGGGGGCTGGGGAGACCCAGTACTTC. Its protein product is CASNLQGAGETQYF. The rearrangement uses TRBV25-1 and TRBJ2-5; TRBD1 matches 9 bases. Germline CDR1 and CDR2: MGHDK and SYGVNS. V dropped 7 bases and J dropped 5; count of bases not matched to a gene: 8. The CDR3 consists of 14 residues.

Here the CDR3 DNA reads TGTGCCAGCAGCACACGCCTAGCGGGAGCCATCTACGAGCAGTACTTC. Amino acid sequence: CASSTRLAGAIYEQYF. J is TRBJ2-7 and V is TRBV13, with 10 bases fitting TRBD2. Germline values: CDR1 PRHDT, CDR2 FYEKMQ (reference sequence). Trimming removed 5 bases from V and 3 bases from J; junction bases left unmatched: 10. CDR3 length: 16 residues.

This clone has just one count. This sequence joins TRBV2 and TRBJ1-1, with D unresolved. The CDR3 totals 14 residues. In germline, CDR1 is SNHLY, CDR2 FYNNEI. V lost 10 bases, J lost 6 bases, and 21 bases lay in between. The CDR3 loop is CATREGLNWPEAFF. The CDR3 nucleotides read TGTGCCACTCGCGAGGGCCTCAACTGGCCTGAAGCTTTCTTT.

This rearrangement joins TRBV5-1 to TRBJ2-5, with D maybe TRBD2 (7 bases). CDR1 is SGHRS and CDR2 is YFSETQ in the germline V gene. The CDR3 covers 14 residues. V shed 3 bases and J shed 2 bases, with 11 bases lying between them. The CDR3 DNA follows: TGCGCCAGCAGCTCACAGGGAGGGCAAGAGACCCAGTACTTC. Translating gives CASSSQGGQETQYF.

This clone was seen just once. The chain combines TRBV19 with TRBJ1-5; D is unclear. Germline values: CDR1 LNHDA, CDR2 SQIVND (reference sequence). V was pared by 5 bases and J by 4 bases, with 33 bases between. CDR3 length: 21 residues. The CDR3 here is CASSSRWFRQQEIKRNQPQHF. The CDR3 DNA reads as TGTGCCAGTAGTTCGAGGTGGTTTAGGCAGCAAGAAATTAAACGGAATCAGCCCCAGCATTTT.

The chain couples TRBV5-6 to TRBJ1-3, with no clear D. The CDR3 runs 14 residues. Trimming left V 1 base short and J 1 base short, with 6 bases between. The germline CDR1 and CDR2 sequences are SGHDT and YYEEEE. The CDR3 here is CASSLTESGNTIYF. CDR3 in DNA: TGTGCCAGCAGCTTGACGGAGTCTGGAAACACCATATATTTT.

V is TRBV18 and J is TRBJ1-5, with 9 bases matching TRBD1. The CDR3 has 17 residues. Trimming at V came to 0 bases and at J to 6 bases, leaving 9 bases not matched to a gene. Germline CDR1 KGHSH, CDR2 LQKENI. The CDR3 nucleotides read TGTGCCAGCTCACCACCCTTCTCGGACAGGGGCTCTCAGCCCCAGCATTTT. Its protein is CASSPPFSDRGSQPQHF.

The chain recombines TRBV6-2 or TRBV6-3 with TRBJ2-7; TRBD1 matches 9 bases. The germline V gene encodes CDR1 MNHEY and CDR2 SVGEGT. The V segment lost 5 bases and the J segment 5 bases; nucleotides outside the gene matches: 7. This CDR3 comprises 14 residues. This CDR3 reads CASSRPGQGNEQYF. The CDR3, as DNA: TGTGCCAGCAGTCGTCCGGGACAGGGTAACGAGCAGTACTTC.

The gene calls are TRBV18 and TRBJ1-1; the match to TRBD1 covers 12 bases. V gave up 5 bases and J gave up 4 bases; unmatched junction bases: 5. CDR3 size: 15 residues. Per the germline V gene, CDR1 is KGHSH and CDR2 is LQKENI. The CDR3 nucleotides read TGTGCCAGCTCAACCGGGACAGGGGGCATCACTGAAGCTTTCTTT. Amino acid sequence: CASSTGTGGITEAFF.

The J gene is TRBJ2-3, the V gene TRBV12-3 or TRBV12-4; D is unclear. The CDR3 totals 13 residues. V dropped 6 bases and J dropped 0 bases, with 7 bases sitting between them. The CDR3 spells CASSPSSTDTQYF. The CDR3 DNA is TGTGCCAGCAGCCCGTCTAGCACAGATACGCAGTATTTT.

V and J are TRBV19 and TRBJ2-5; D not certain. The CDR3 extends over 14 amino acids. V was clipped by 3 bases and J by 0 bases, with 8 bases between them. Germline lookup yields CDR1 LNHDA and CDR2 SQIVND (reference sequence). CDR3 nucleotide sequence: TGTGCCAGTAGTATTGACGGGTACCAAGAGACCCAGTACTTC. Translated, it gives CASSIDGYQETQYF.

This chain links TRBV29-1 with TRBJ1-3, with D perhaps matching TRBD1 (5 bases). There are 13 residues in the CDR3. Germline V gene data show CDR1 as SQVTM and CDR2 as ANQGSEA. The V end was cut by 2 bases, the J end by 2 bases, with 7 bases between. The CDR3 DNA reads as TGCAGCGTTGAACAGGGCACTGGAAACACCATATATTTT. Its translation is CSVEQGTGNTIYF.

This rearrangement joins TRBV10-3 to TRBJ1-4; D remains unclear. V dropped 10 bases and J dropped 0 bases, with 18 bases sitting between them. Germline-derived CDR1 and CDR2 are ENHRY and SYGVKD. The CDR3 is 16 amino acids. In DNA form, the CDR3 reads TGTGCCACGAACAGAGACCCTTTTGCAACTAATGAAAAACTGTTTTTT. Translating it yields CATNRDPFATNEKLFF.

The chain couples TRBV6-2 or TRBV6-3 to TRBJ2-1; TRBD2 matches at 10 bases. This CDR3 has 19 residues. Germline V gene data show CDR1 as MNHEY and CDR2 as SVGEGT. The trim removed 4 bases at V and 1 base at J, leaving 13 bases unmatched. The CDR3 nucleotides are TGTGCCAGCAGTTTGACTAGCGGGTTCCAATGGGGTTCCTACAATGAGCAGTTCTTC. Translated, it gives CASSLTSGFQWGSYNEQFF.